The rows below give T cell receptor beta chains drawn from one sample of a study of blood T cell repertoires in COVID-19. Some clones are missing from TCRdb's copy, which holds only in-frame ones; the method was immunoSEQ multiplex PCR. This sample has roughly 300,000 clones, with 80% to 90% found just once. The sample was peripheral blood. The source of these receptors is a woman aged 50 to 60 with acute or convalescent COVID-19. The CDR3 runs from the conserved cysteine through the conserved F or W.

TRBV18 | CASSPGISTDTQYF
TRBV18 | CASSPRRVNQPQHF
TRBV7-2 | CASSQAMNTEAFF
TRBV18 | CASSPFFKNTEAFF
TRBV4-1 | CASSRGPRETQYF
TRBV3-1/TRBV3-2 | CASSPFRVGTEAFF
TRBV10-3 | CAISLTGIEETQYF
TRBV18 | CASSPPLGTSRDGYTF
TRBV12-5 | CASGLVDGDQGLGGYTF
TRBV9 | CASSVNGYYGYTF
TRBV5-8 | CASSLGRQLSYEQYF
TRBV5-1 | CASSPTGSSSGNTIYF
TRBV3-1/TRBV3-2 | CASSQAGEWSASNEKLFF
TRBV2 | CASSGGTGAGGETQYF
TRBV10-3 | CAIRGQVGALSTEAFF
TRBV7-8 | CASSRSRSYGYTF
TRBV20-1 | CSARTRSAFF
TRBV6-5 | CASSGGFSSYNEQFF